These 27 T cell receptor beta chains originate from one sample sequenced in a study of T cells after yellow fever vaccination. TCRdb ran MiXCR on the 5' RACE reads and lists one entry per CDR3 protein. The sample has 170,000 or so distinct CDR3 sequences, approximately 6.2% seen once. Sequencing used CD4+ T cells sorted from PBMCs, obtained on the day of the first yellow fever vaccination. The receptors come from a man younger than 35 who received the YFV17D yellow fever vaccine.

This clonotype appeared many times. The chain couples TRBV6-5 to TRBJ2-5; TRBD2 aligns across 9 bases. Germline V gives CDR1 MNHEY, CDR2 SVGAGI. CDR3 length: 14 residues. With V trimmed by 4 bases and J by 4 bases, 4 bases remained unmatched. In nucleotides, the CDR3 is TGTGCCAGCAGTTCCGCGGGAGGGGTAGAGACCCAGTACTTC. This codes for CASSSAGGVETQYF.

This clonotype was observed a handful of times. The chain is built from TRBV30 and TRBJ1-5; no clear D gene. The V and J ends lost 2 bases and 0 bases respectively, with 8 bases between them. This CDR3 spans 14 amino acids. CDR1 and CDR2 (germline): GTSNPN, SVGIG (reference sequence). The CDR3 sequence is CAWSSLSSNQPQHF. As DNA, the CDR3 is TGTGCCTGGAGTTCCCTCTCTAGCAATCAGCCCCAGCATTTT.

This clonotype was recorded at least ten times. This chain links TRBV24-1 with TRBJ2-3; D may be TRBD2 (6 bases). Deletions cut 8 bases from V and 6 bases from J, with 14 bases between. Per the germline V gene, CDR1 is KGHDR and CDR2 is SFDVKD. This CDR3 has 13 amino acids. For the CDR3, the DNA is TGTGCCACCACCGGCCCGGGACTTGATACGCAGTATTTT. Translated, it gives CATTGPGLDTQYF.

This clonotype was observed at least ten times. The chain uses TRBV10-3 and TRBJ2-5, with D tentatively TRBD1 (5 bases). The V end lost 10 bases, the J end lost 4 bases, and 19 bases lay between the germline ends. This CDR3 comprises 14 residues. The germline CDR1 and CDR2 sequences are ENHRY and SYGVKD. CDR3 in DNA: TGTGCCACCTCTCGTTCAGGGTTCTCAGAGACCCAGTACTTC. This translates into CATSRSGFSETQYF.

This clonotype was counted many times. The chain has TRBV20-1 and TRBJ1-2; tentative D call: TRBD1 (5 bases). Trimming left V 0 bases short and J 1 base short, with 9 bases between. Germline CDR1 and CDR2: DFQATT and SNEGSKA (reference sequence). The CDR3 has 14 residues. In nucleotides, the CDR3 is TGCAGTGCTAGAGAATCGGGACTTAACTATGGCTACACCTTC. Protein product: CSARESGLNYGYTF.

Regarding this clonotype: With a much larger clone just one base away, this may be a read error. The V gene is TRBV5-1, the J gene TRBJ2-3; D perhaps matches TRBD2 (7 bases). The CDR3 contains 18 residues. V was shortened by 1 base and J by 9 bases, with 27 bases between the two germline ends. CDR1 and CDR2 (germline): SGHRS, YFSETQ. The CDR3 DNA sequence: TGCGCCAGCAGCTTGTCCCCTGCGGTAGTGGGGGGGCCAAGCACGCAGTATTTT. This codes for CASSLSPAVVGGPSTQYF.

This clonotype was found a few times. The chain has TRBV7-2 and TRBJ1-5; D unresolved. The CDR3 runs to 13 residues. Deletions cut 3 bases from V and 3 bases from J, with 6 bases between. Per the germline V gene, CDR1 is SGHTA and CDR2 is FQGNSA. CDR3 residues: CASSFFTNQPQHF. CDR3 nucleotides: TGTGCCAGCAGCTTTTTCACCAATCAGCCCCAGCATTTT.

This chain uses TRBV4-3 with TRBJ2-7; the D is unclear. This CDR3 spans 14 amino acids. V was cut by 0 bases and J by 5 bases, with 11 bases left in between. CDR1 is LGHNA, CDR2 YSLEER, per germline. DNA of the CDR3: TGCGCCAGCAGCCAAGATCCCTCAGGCGACGAGCAGTACTTC. Translating it yields CASSQDPSGDEQYF.

The gene calls are TRBV20-1 and TRBJ2-3, with D perhaps TRBD1 (6 bases). CDR1 is DFQATT and CDR2 is SNEGSKA in the germline V gene (reference sequence). This CDR3 comprises 13 residues. V dropped 5 bases and J dropped 0 bases, with 9 bases sitting between them. The CDR3 DNA reads TGCAGTGCTGGGACACCGAGCACAGATACGCAGTATTTT. Its translation is CSAGTPSTDTQYF.

This clonotype was recorded many times. This sequence joins TRBV9 and TRBJ2-5; D unresolved. The CDR3 runs to 16 residues. Germline CDR1 and CDR2: SGDLS and YYNGEE. Trimming removed 1 base at V and 2 bases at J, with 15 bases between. The chain's CDR3 is CASSVSSRGGQETQYF. The CDR3 bases are TGTGCCAGCAGCGTAAGCTCGAGAGGCGGACAAGAGACCCAGTACTTC.

CDR3 amino acids: CASSLGGVTNTEAFF. The CDR3 nucleotides read TGTGCCAGCAGCTTGGGGGGGGTCACGAACACTGAAGCTTTCTTT. The V gene is TRBV7-3, the J gene TRBJ1-1, with D possibly matching TRBD1 (5 bases). V was clipped by 3 bases and J by 1 base, with 12 bases between them. The CDR3 spans 15 residues. Per germline, CDR1 SGHTA and CDR2 FQGTGA.

J is TRBJ2-3 and V is TRBV18; D is possibly TRBD1 (5 bases). Germline lookup yields CDR1 KGHSH and CDR2 LQKENI. The ends were cut back, 3 bases at V and 2 bases at J, with 12 bases in the middle. This CDR3 comprises 15 residues. The CDR3 nucleotides read TGTGCCAGCTCACCGGTGACAGTTCCCACAGATACGCAGTATTTT. It is translated as CASSPVTVPTDTQYF.

The chain uses TRBV12-3 or TRBV12-4 and TRBJ2-3, with 7 bases matching TRBD1. CDR3 length: 13 residues. J was trimmed by 9 bases and V by 5 bases; bases with no gene match: 8. The CDR3 sequence is CASSPTTGFTQYF. The CDR3 coding sequence is TGTGCCAGCAGTCCAACGACAGGGTTCACGCAGTATTTT.

This clonotype showed up many times. CDR3 coding DNA: TGCGCCAGCAGCCAAGATGGCCGTCGGGGGGCTAATGAAAAACTGTTTTTT. Translating gives CASSQDGRRGANEKLFF. The gene calls are TRBV4-3 and TRBJ1-4, with D perhaps matching TRBD1 (5 bases). The V end was cut by 0 bases, the J end by 3 bases, with 14 bases between. The CDR3 spans 17 residues. Germline V CDR1 and CDR2: LGHNA, YSLEER.

This clonotype was counted a few times. The V and J genes are TRBV3-1 and TRBJ2-3, with 9 bases fitting TRBD1. CDR3 length: 13 residues. Unmatched junction bases numbered 3, after V lost 0 bases and J lost 11 bases. CDR1 and CDR2 from the germline V gene are LGHDT and YNNKEL (reference sequence). The CDR3 DNA reads TGTGCCAGCAGCCAAGATACGGGACAGGGGCAGTATTTT. Its protein is CASSQDTGQGQYF.

This clonotype came up many times. This chain's CDR3 is CASRLEQGKLFF. The DNA of the CDR3 is TGTGCCAGCAGGCTAGAACAGGGGAAACTGTTTTTT. The gene calls are TRBV2 and TRBJ1-4, with 7 bases fitting TRBD1. Germline CDR1 reads SNHLY; CDR2 reads FYNNEI. The CDR3 is 12 residues long. V lost 6 bases to trimming and J lost 11 bases; unmatched junction nucleotides: 6.

The sample holds a few counts of this clonotype. The rearrangement uses TRBV5-1 and TRBJ2-3, with 8 bases identical to TRBD2. V was clipped by 0 bases and J by 7 bases; unmatched bases: 7. The germline V gene has CDR1 SGHRS and CDR2 YFSETQ. This CDR3 spans 15 amino acids. The CDR3 protein is CASSLANGGANTQYF. The DNA of the CDR3 is TGCGCCAGCAGCTTGGCCAACGGGGGGGCTAATACGCAGTATTTT.

In its sample, this clonotype was seen many times. The CDR3 reads CASSQEGRDYGYTF. The CDR3 DNA follows: TGTGCCAGCAGCCAAGAGGGGCGGGACTATGGCTACACCTTC. The genes are TRBV4-2 and TRBJ1-2; TRBD1 is a possible D gene (5 bases). Looked up from germline, CDR1 is LGHNA and CDR2 is YNFKEQ. The CDR3 is 14 amino acids. V was pared by 0 bases and J by 3 bases, with 8 bases between.

This clonotype was found many times. The chain uses TRBV7-2 and TRBJ2-5; 10 nucleotides align to TRBD2. Trimming took 2 bases from V and 1 from J; bases not matched to a gene: 7. The V gene's germline CDR1 is SGHTA and CDR2 FQGNSA. The CDR3 has 17 amino acids. The CDR3 bases are TGTGCCAGCAGCTTATTGGCGACTAGCGGGTTCCAAGAGACCCAGTACTTC. Translated: CASSLLATSGFQETQYF.

This clonotype was observed a handful of times. The chain carries TRBV5-6 and TRBJ2-7; 8 nucleotides agree with TRBD1. The CDR3 runs to 15 residues. In germline, CDR1 is SGHDT, CDR2 YYEEEE. The V and J ends lost 0 bases and 3 bases, in that order; junction bases with no gene match: 5. CDR3 sequence (DNA): TGTGCCAGCAGCTTGGGGAGACAGGGGTTCTACGAGCAGTACTTC. It translates to CASSLGRQGFYEQYF.

This clonotype was seen ten or more times. The CDR3 DNA reads TGTGCCAGCAGCTTTTTATGGGGTGGCGGCTACACCTTC. Protein: CASSFLWGGGYTF. The chain links TRBV7-3 to TRBJ1-2; D is ambiguous. Trimming left V 3 bases short and J 8 bases short, with 13 bases between. CDR3 length equals 13 residues. Germline V gives CDR1 SGHTA, CDR2 FQGTGA.

Details on this clonotype: It may be a read error: a sequence one base away is much more abundant. The gene calls are TRBV5-6 and TRBJ2-7; D call uncertain. Germline values: CDR1 SGHDT, CDR2 YYEEEE. The CDR3 runs to 14 residues. V lost 3 bases, J lost 6 bases, and 16 bases lay in between. Written as DNA, the CDR3 is TGTGCCAGCAGCTCCCGTCCCAGCGAAAGCGAGCAGTACTTC. It specifies CASSSRPSESEQYF.

The table lists this clonotype with a few counts. J is TRBJ2-1 and V is TRBV28, with 12 bases that match TRBD2. The CDR3 loop spans 17 amino acids. The germline gives CDR1 MDHEN, CDR2 SYDVKM. V lost 6 bases to trimming and J lost 2 bases; unmatched junction nucleotides: 8. DNA of the CDR3: TGTGCCAGCAGGACTCGACTAGCGGGGGCTACCTACAATGAGCAGTTCTTC. This sequence encodes CASRTRLAGATYNEQFF.

V gene TRBV6-2 or TRBV6-3 combines with J gene TRBJ1-5; D remains unclear. Trimming took 6 bases from V and 7 from J, leaving 19 bases between them. Germline values: CDR1 MNHEY, CDR2 SVGEGT. The CDR3 consists of 15 residues. For the CDR3, the DNA is TGTGCCAGCAGCCCCCGGCGTGTGGATTACCAGCCCCAGCATTTT. It yields the protein CASSPRRVDYQPQHF.

This chain joins TRBV5-6 and TRBJ2-3, with 7 bases matching TRBD1. The V gene's germline CDR1 is SGHDT and CDR2 YYEEEE. Trimming took 4 bases from V and 0 from J; bases not matched to a gene: 8. This CDR3 is built from 16 residues. CDR3 in amino acids: CASSQSRDSSTDTQYF. In DNA form, the CDR3 reads TGTGCCAGCAGCCAAAGCCGGGACAGCAGCACAGATACGCAGTATTTT.

The chain has TRBV28 and TRBJ2-2; 7 bases fit TRBD1. The CDR3 consists of 15 residues. The germline gives CDR1 MDHEN, CDR2 SYDVKM. V was pared by 4 bases and J by 7 bases, with 9 bases of the junction left unmatched. CDR3 sequence: CASSSGTVLGGELFF. The CDR3 DNA sequence: TGTGCCAGCAGTTCCGGGACAGTGTTAGGCGGGGAGCTGTTTTTT.

This clonotype appeared a few times. The V gene is TRBV20-1, the J gene TRBJ1-1; a possible D gene is TRBD1 (6 bases). Trimming shortened V by 4 bases and J by 2 bases, and 14 bases separated the two germline ends. This CDR3 is 14 amino acids long. Germline CDR1 and CDR2: DFQATT and SNEGSKA (reference sequence). The CDR3 here is CSAKNTGLNTEAFF. The CDR3 coding sequence is TGCAGTGCTAAGAATACAGGGCTTAACACTGAAGCTTTCTTT.